The entry below describes one T cell receptor (beta chain). Relative to the germline gene, one junction end is altered; a read error may explain this. The data are from a study of shared clonotypes between healthy human individuals. Germline V gene data show CDR1 as SGHNT and CDR2 as YYREEE (reference sequence). The CDR3 is 15 residues long. Sequencing was performed with immunoSEQ multiplex PCR; in TCRdb, only in-frame clones are kept and a portion is missing. The repertoire holds about 2,500,000 clones, with 85% to 95% as singletons. The specimen was naive CD4+ T cells sorted from blood. Subset denoted: CD45RA+ positively selected. The sequence came from a man younger than 35 in good health. The J gene is TRBJ1-1, the V gene TRBV5-4; 7 bases line up with TRBD1. This chain's CDR3 is CASSHAGDRNTEAFF. The CDR3 DNA is TGCGCCAGCAGCCATGCGGGGGACAGGAACACTGAAGCTTTCTTT.